What follows are 30 T cell receptor beta chains derived from one specimen sequenced in a study of blood T cell repertoires in COVID-19. The data were produced by immunoSEQ multiplex PCR, yet TCRdb's version contains in-frame clones alone and is incomplete. The profile shows some 130,000 clones, around 80% of them singletons. Sequencing input: peripheral blood. These receptors all come from an elderly woman with acute or convalescent COVID-19.

The genes are TRBV29-1 and TRBJ1-1; D remains ambiguous. The CDR3 runs to 11 residues. Germline CDR1 reads SQVTM; CDR2 reads ANQGSEA. V lost 2 bases and J 5 bases, leaving 6 bases between the germline ends. For the CDR3, the DNA is TGCAGCGTTGAAACGGGGACTGAAGCTTTCTTT. It specifies CSVETGTEAFF.

The rearrangement uses TRBV30 and TRBJ2-7; possibly TRBD1 for D (6 bases). Looked up from germline, CDR1 is GTSNPN and CDR2 is SVGIG (reference sequence). The CDR3 totals 12 residues. V lost 6 bases to trimming and J lost 7 bases, with 16 bases between them. CDR3 amino acids: CACQKGVDEQYF. The CDR3 nucleotides read TGTGCCTGCCAGAAGGGGGTGGATGAGCAGTACTTC. The full variable domain, rest sourced from reference TRBV30 and TRBJ2-7, is SQTIHQWPATLVQPVGSPLSLECTVEGTSNPNLYWYRQAAGRGLQLLFYSVGIGQISSEVPQNLSASRPQDRQFILSSKKLLLSDSGFYLCACQKGVDEQYFGPGTRLTVT.

The rearrangement joins TRBV5-1 to TRBJ1-2; 8 bases map to TRBD1. Germline V lookup: CDR1 SGHRS, CDR2 YFSETQ. This CDR3 spans 15 amino acids. V shed 4 bases, J shed 3 bases, and the junction held 8 bases outside the gene matches. The CDR3 spells CASSQRQGSYYGYTF. The DNA for the CDR3 is TGCGCCAGCAGCCAGCGACAGGGGAGCTACTATGGCTACACCTTC.

The genes are TRBV4-1 and TRBJ1-1; a possible D gene is TRBD1 (6 bases). Trimming shortened V by 4 bases and J by 1 base, and 10 bases separated the two germline ends. From germline, CDR1 is MGHRA and CDR2 YSYEKL. The CDR3 covers 14 residues. The CDR3 DNA reads as TGCGCCAGCAGCCCGGGACACTCGAACACTGAAGCTTTCTTT. As protein: CASSPGHSNTEAFF.

This clone was counted once. The chain links TRBV10-3 to TRBJ2-2; TRBD2 aligns across 7 bases. CDR1 and CDR2 from the germline V gene are ENHRY and SYGVKD. V shed 3 bases, J shed 5 bases, and the junction held 12 bases outside the gene matches. There are 17 residues in the CDR3. Here the CDR3 reads CAISDGREPLGTGELFF. The CDR3 DNA sequence: TGTGCCATCAGTGATGGGCGGGAGCCCCTGGGGACCGGGGAGCTGTTTTTT.

This chain uses TRBV5-6 with TRBJ1-5; 9 bases fit TRBD1. There are 18 residues in the CDR3. The ends lost 3 bases at V and 1 base at J; junction bases unmatched: 11. From germline, CDR1 is SGHDT and CDR2 YYEEEE. The CDR3 here is CASSSLDRGGPSNQPQHF. CDR3 DNA: TGTGCCAGCAGCTCGCTGGACAGGGGCGGACCAAGCAATCAGCCCCAGCATTTT.

The chain has TRBV28 and TRBJ2-6; 8 bases align to TRBD2. The J segment lost 4 bases and the V segment lost 7 bases, leaving 12 bases of the junction unmatched. Per the germline V gene, CDR1 is MDHEN and CDR2 is SYDVKM. The length of the CDR3 is 17 residues. Here the CDR3 DNA reads TGTGCCAGCACCCTCCGGGGGGGCGCGGGAGGGGCCAACGTCCTGACTTTC. This translates into CASTLRGGAGGANVLTF.

The chain's CDR3 is CASSTHGGTGGETQYF. CDR3 coding DNA: TGTGCCAGCAGCACACACGGGGGGACAGGGGGCGAGACCCAGTACTTC. The chain couples TRBV7-2 to TRBJ2-5, with 12 bases aligning to TRBD1. Germline-derived CDR1 and CDR2 are SGHTA and FQGNSA. Losses at the gene ends were 5 bases for V and 5 bases for J; bases not matched to a gene: 9. The CDR3 length is 16 residues.

This clone is medium-sized within its sample. The chain couples TRBV14 to TRBJ2-3, with a weak D call TRBD2 (5 bases). Between the trimmed V and J ends, which lost 4 bases and 1 base, there was a span of 15 bases. The CDR3 is 16 amino acids. Germline V gene sequence: CDR1 SGHDN, CDR2 FVKESK. The CDR3 here is CASSRLGGYGTDTQYF. Here the CDR3 DNA reads TGTGCCAGCAGCCGATTGGGCGGGTATGGCACAGATACGCAGTATTTT.

The chain combines TRBV2 with TRBJ1-1; tentative D call: TRBD1 (5 bases). CDR1 is SNHLY, CDR2 FYNNEI, per germline. V gave up 3 bases and J gave up 6 bases, with 11 bases separating them. There are 13 residues in the CDR3. The CDR3 coding sequence is TGTGCCAGCAGTGATCGGAAAGGGGCTGAAGCTTTCTTT. Translating it yields CASSDRKGAEAFF.

This chain links TRBV9 with TRBJ2-1, with a possible D match to TRBD1 (6 bases). V lost 0 bases and J 4 bases, leaving 11 bases between the germline ends. The V gene's germline CDR1 is SGDLS and CDR2 YYNGEE. This CDR3 comprises 15 residues. CDR3 protein: CASSVELGGYNEQFF. CDR3 coding DNA: TGTGCCAGCAGCGTAGAACTAGGGGGATACAATGAGCAGTTCTTC.

The CDR3 here is CASRPTGLRGYTF. The CDR3 nucleotides read TGTGCCAGCAGGCCTACAGGGCTCCGCGGCTACACCTTC. The chain links TRBV6-2 or TRBV6-3 to TRBJ1-2; D is possibly TRBD1 (6 bases). V gave up 6 bases and J gave up 8 bases, with 16 bases separating them. This CDR3 is 13 amino acids long. Germline V gene lookup returns CDR1 MNHEY and CDR2 SVGEGT.

Details on this clone: The sample holds other DNA sequences that translate to the same CDR3. The genes are TRBV5-1 and TRBJ2-3, with D possibly TRBD2 on 5 matching bases. CDR1 and CDR2 from the germline V gene are SGHRS and YFSETQ. This CDR3 has 14 residues. The V end lost 6 bases, the J end lost 0 bases, and 11 bases lay between the germline ends. CDR3 nucleotide sequence: TGCGCCAGCATTAGAGGAGGTAGCACAGATACGCAGTATTTT. Encoded protein: CASIRGGSTDTQYF.

The chain couples TRBV12-5 to TRBJ2-3, with a weak D call TRBD1 (6 bases). V was trimmed by 6 bases and J by 6 bases, leaving 16 bases between them. The length of the CDR3 is 14 residues. CDR1 is LGHNT, CDR2 FRNRAP, per germline. CDR3: CASGYPGEGDTQYF. The CDR3 nucleotides are TGTGCTAGTGGCTACCCAGGGGAAGGGGATACGCAGTATTTT.

Only a few counts were recorded for this clone. The gene calls are TRBV19 and TRBJ2-1; 8 bases align to TRBD2. Per germline, CDR1 LNHDA and CDR2 SQIVND (reference sequence). The CDR3 covers 15 residues. V shed 2 bases and J 7 bases; nucleotides not matched to a gene: 7. CDR3 protein: CASSISGGEWNEQFF. CDR3 in DNA: TGTGCCAGTAGTATATCCGGGGGGGAGTGGAATGAGCAGTTCTTC.

This clone was found a few times. This chain uses TRBV7-2 with TRBJ1-2; 9 nucleotides line up with TRBD1. This CDR3 has 16 amino acids. CDR1 and CDR2 from the germline V gene are SGHTA and FQGNSA. V was clipped by 6 bases and J by 4 bases; unmatched bases: 12. Written as DNA, the CDR3 is TGTGCCAGCAGTTCCCGGGACAGGGTGTTAGGCTATGGCTACACCTTC. It is translated as CASSSRDRVLGYGYTF. Full variable domain (rest looked up from reference TRBV7-2 and TRBJ1-2): GAGVSQSPSNKVTEKGKDVELRCDPISGHTALYWYRQSLGQGLEFLIYFQGNSAPDKSGLPSDRFSAERTGGSVSTLTIQRTQQEDSAVYLCASSSRDRVLGYGYTFGSGTRLTVV.

V usage is TRBV7-9 and J usage is TRBJ2-1; TRBD2 aligns across 15 bases. After removal of 6 bases from V and 14 bases from J, the junction contained 8 bases not matched to a gene. CDR1 is SEHNR, CDR2 FQNEAQ, per germline (reference sequence). The CDR3 extends over 14 amino acids. Written as DNA, the CDR3 is TGTGCCAGCAGTTCAACCGGGACTAGCGGGAGGAAGTTCTTC. This translates into CASSSTGTSGRKFF.

The chain joins TRBV9 to TRBJ1-1, with D perhaps matching TRBD1 (5 bases). This CDR3 has 18 amino acids. Germline V gives CDR1 SGDLS, CDR2 YYNGEE. Trimming stripped 1 base from V and 4 bases from J, with 23 bases between. The CDR3: CASSVTPQVPLWGTEAFF. CDR3 bases: TGTGCCAGCAGCGTAACACCACAGGTCCCGTTGTGGGGCACTGAAGCTTTCTTT.

The sample holds a few counts of this clone. The chain recombines TRBV24-1 with TRBJ2-7; 9 bases agree with TRBD1. The CDR3 runs 16 residues. CDR1 and CDR2 from the germline V gene are KGHDR and SFDVKD. V gave up 3 bases and J gave up 6 bases; unmatched junction bases: 11. CDR3 amino acids: CATSDLPGQGKGEQYF. CDR3 DNA: TGTGCCACCAGTGATCTTCCGGGACAGGGTAAGGGCGAGCAGTACTTC.

This clone was counted a single time. The CDR3 region is CASSIAAGGAQFF. The DNA of the CDR3 is TGTGCCAGTAGTATCGCAGCGGGGGGTGCGCAGTTCTTC. This sequence joins TRBV19 and TRBJ2-1; 9 bases line up with TRBD2. Trimming at V came to 3 bases and at J to 12 bases, leaving 6 bases not matched to a gene. The CDR3 totals 13 residues. CDR1 and CDR2 from the germline V gene are LNHDA and SQIVND (reference sequence).

This clone was seen many times. The gene calls are TRBV20-1 and TRBJ2-1, with D perhaps matching TRBD2 (5 bases). V was pared by 3 bases and J by 9 bases, with 15 bases between. From germline, CDR1 is DFQATT and CDR2 SNEGSKA (reference sequence). The CDR3 loop spans 13 amino acids. The CDR3 DNA follows: TGCAGTGCTAGTTTGGACGGGATGGGTGAGCAGTTCTTC. Translating it yields CSASLDGMGEQFF.

The chain combines TRBV7-3 with TRBJ2-3; TRBD2 agrees at 11 bases. The J segment lost 5 bases and the V segment lost 5 bases, leaving 3 bases of the junction unmatched. CDR3 length: 14 residues. The germline gives CDR1 SGHTA, CDR2 FQGTGA. The CDR3 loop reads CASSTGLAVDTQYF. DNA for the CDR3: TGTGCCAGCAGCACGGGACTAGCGGTAGATACGCAGTATTTT.

The chain couples TRBV6-5 to TRBJ2-5; 8 bases fit TRBD2. Germline CDR1 MNHEY, CDR2 SVGAGI. CDR3 length: 13 amino acids. V gave up 6 bases and J gave up 5 bases; unmatched junction bases: 5. This CDR3 reads CASRDGGAETQYF. CDR3 coding DNA: TGTGCCAGCAGAGACGGGGGGGCGGAGACCCAGTACTTC.

The DNA for the CDR3 is TGTGCCAGCAGCCAAGTTGGAACTAGCGGGAGCAATGAGCAGTTCTTC. It is translated as CASSQVGTSGSNEQFF. J is TRBJ2-1 and V is TRBV4-2; 11 positions agree with TRBD2. The CDR3 is made up of 16 amino acids. Germline assignment: CDR1 LGHNA and CDR2 YNFKEQ. With V trimmed by 1 base and J by 6 bases, 5 bases remained unmatched.

V and J are TRBV2 and TRBJ1-1; unclear D gene. Germline CDR1 reads SNHLY; CDR2 reads FYNNEI. There are 14 residues in the CDR3. Trimming took off 6 bases at V and 1 base at J, with 12 bases between the two ends. The CDR3: CASSGLGRNTEAFF. CDR3 nucleotide sequence: TGTGCCAGCAGCGGACTCGGTCGGAACACTGAAGCTTTCTTT.

Only one count was recorded for this clone. The gene calls are TRBV19 and TRBJ2-2; D not certain. V lost 5 bases and J lost 2, with 12 bases in between. In germline, CDR1 is LNHDA, CDR2 SQIVND (reference sequence). The CDR3 runs to 15 residues. The CDR3 loop reads CASSGILLNTGELFF. The DNA of the CDR3 is TGTGCCAGTAGTGGTATACTACTAAACACCGGGGAGCTGTTTTTT.

This clone came up once. The rearrangement joins TRBV7-8 to TRBJ2-3, with TRBD2 identical over 12 bases. The V gene end was trimmed by 0 bases and the J gene end by 5 bases; junction bases not matched to a gene: 3. The CDR3 length is 16 residues. Germline values: CDR1 SGHVS, CDR2 FQNEAQ. This chain's CDR3 is CASSLALAGGIDTQYF. The CDR3 DNA is TGTGCCAGCAGCTTAGCACTAGCGGGAGGAATAGATACGCAGTATTTT.

V is TRBV6-5 and J is TRBJ1-6; no clear D. Trimming pared 8 bases from V and 0 bases from J, leaving 11 bases between. Germline CDR1 is MNHEY and CDR2 is SVGAGI. The CDR3 sequence is 15 residues long. CDR3 sequence (DNA): TGTGCCAGCCACCCTCGTAGCTCCTATAATTCACCCCTCCACTTT. Translation gives CASHPRSSYNSPLHF.

V is TRBV7-9 and J is TRBJ1-1; D may be TRBD1 (5 bases). The CDR3 length is 12 residues. Germline V gene sequence: CDR1 SEHNR, CDR2 FQNEAQ (reference sequence). Trimming took off 1 base at V and 6 bases at J, with 6 bases between the two ends. CDR3 amino acids: CASSLEGAEAFF. Here the CDR3 DNA reads TGTGCCAGCAGCTTAGAAGGGGCTGAAGCTTTCTTT. The whole variable domain, remainder taken from reference TRBV7-9 and TRBJ1-1, is DTGVSQNPRHKITKRGQNVTFRCDPISEHNRLYWYRQTLGQGPEFLTYFQNEAQLEKSRLLSDRFSAERPKGSFSTLEIQRTEQGDSAMYLCASSLEGAEAFFGQGTRLTVV.

This chain joins TRBV3-1 (or the pseudogene TRBV3-2) and TRBJ2-3; D remains unclear. Per the germline V gene, CDR1 is LGHDT and CDR2 is YNNKEL (reference sequence). The CDR3 loop spans 15 amino acids. Between the trimmed V and J ends, which lost 6 bases and 6 bases, there was a span of 19 bases. The CDR3 region is CASSRTSYPSDTQYF. In nucleotides, the CDR3 is TGTGCCAGCAGTCGAACCTCCTACCCCTCGGATACGCAGTATTTT.